This TCR beta chain stems from a study of naive and memory T cell subsets. Germline lookup yields CDR1 MNHEY and CDR2 SVGAGI. The J segment lost 1 base and the V segment lost 1 base, leaving 13 bases of the junction unmatched. The CDR3 is made up of 19 amino acids. An equimolar mix of two oligonucleotides served as the beta constant-region primer for TRBC1 and TRBC2. Nested alpha and beta constant-region primers with the SP2 primer drove four PCR rounds on ligated cDNA. One entry per CDR3 protein, called by TCRdb with MiXCR from the UMI-ligation and nested PCR reads. The table has 120,000 or so distinct CDR3 sequences, roughly 36% seen once. This clonotype was recorded at least ten times.

The V call is TRBV6-5, the J call TRBJ2-1, with TRBD2 matching 7 bases. The specimen was central memory CD4+ T cells from blood. The receptor's source is a human donor in good health. The CDR3 loop is CASSYYHRPGGGSYNEQFF. CDR3 coding DNA: TGTGCCAGCAGTTACTACCACCGGCCGGGCGGGGGTTCCTACAATGAGCAGTTCTTC.